The following is a T cell receptor beta chain sequence with its context. No antigen is known for it. This sample was taken from a study of cytomegalovirus exposure and HLA in healthy donors. PCR was performed using 60 Vbeta and 13 Jbeta primers. Profiling relied on immunoSEQ multiplex PCR, and the TCRdb table lists in-frame clones only, not all of them. The sample contains about 150,000 clones, 70% to 80% of which appear only once. Study-level findings and limits: High sensitivity and specificity were reportedly achieved when the classifier diagnosed cytomegalovirus status. Some V segments (TRBV6-2 and TRBV6-3 among them) were excluded as indistinguishable.

The length of the CDR3 is 13 residues. The V and J ends lost 0 bases and 13 bases, in that order; junction bases with no gene match: 5. Germline-derived CDR1 and CDR2 are SGHRS and YFSETQ. The chain has TRBV5-1 and TRBJ2-1; 9 bases are shared with TRBD2. This clonotype originated in a human donor in good health. The sample comprised PBMCs. DNA of the CDR3: TGCGCCAGCAGCTTGGGGAGACTAGCGGAACAGTTCTTC. Its translation is CASSLGRLAEQFF.